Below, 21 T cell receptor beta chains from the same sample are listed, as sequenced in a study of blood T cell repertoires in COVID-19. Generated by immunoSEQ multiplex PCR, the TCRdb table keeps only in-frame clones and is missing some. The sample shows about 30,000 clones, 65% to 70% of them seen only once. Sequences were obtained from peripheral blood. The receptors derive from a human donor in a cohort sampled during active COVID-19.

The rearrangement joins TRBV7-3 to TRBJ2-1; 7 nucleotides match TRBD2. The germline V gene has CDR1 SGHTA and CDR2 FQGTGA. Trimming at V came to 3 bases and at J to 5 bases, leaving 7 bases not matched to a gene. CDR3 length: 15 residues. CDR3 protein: CASSFGGSRHNEQFF. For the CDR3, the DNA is TGTGCCAGCAGCTTTGGCGGGAGTCGCCACAATGAGCAGTTCTTC. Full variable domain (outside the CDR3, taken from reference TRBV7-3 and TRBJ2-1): GAGVSQTPSNKVTEKGKYVELRCDPISGHTALYWYRQSLGQGPEFLIYFQGTGAADDSGLPNDRFFAVRPEGSVSTLKIQRTERGDSAVYLCASSFGGSRHNEQFFGPGTRLTVL.

The CDR3 reads CASSSTTSFSGELFF. The CDR3 DNA is TGTGCCAGCAGCTCCACGACTAGCTTCAGCGGGGAGCTGTTTTTT. V is TRBV7-2 and J is TRBJ2-2, with TRBD2 identical over 7 bases. The CDR3 extends over 15 amino acids. The V and J ends lost 4 bases and 7 bases, in that order; junction bases with no gene match: 9. Germline V gives CDR1 SGHTA, CDR2 FQGNSA.

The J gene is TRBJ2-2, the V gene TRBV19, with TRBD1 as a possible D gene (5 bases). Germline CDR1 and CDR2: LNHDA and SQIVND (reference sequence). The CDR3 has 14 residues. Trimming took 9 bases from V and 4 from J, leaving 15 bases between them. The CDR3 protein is CASRARQLTGELFF. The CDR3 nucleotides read TGTGCCAGCCGAGCAAGACAGCTCACCGGGGAGCTGTTTTTT.

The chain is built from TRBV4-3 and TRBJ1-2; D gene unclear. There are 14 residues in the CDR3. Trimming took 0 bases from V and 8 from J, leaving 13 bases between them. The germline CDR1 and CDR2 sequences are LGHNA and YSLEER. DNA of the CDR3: TGCGCCAGCAGCCAAGATAAGGCTACGGGAGGCTACACCTTC. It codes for CASSQDKATGGYTF.

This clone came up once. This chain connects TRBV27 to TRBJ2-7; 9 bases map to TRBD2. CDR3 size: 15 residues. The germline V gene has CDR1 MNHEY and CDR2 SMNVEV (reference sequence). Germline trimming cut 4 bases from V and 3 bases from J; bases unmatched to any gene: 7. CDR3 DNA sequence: TGTGCCAGCAGTTCTCCGAGTAGCGGGGGCTACGAGCAGTACTTC. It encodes CASSSPSSGGYEQYF.

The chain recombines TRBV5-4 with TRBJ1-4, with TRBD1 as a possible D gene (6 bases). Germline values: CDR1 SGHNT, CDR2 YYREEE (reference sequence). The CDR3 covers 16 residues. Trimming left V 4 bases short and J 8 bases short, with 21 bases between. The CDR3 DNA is TGTGCCAGCAGCAAAATTGGACAGCGTTTGGACGAAAAACTGTTTTTT. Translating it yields CASSKIGQRLDEKLFF.

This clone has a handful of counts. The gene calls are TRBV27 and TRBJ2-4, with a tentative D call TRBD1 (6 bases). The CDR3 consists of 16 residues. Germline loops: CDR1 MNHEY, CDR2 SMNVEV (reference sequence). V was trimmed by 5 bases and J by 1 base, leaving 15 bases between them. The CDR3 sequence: CASSPYRDRAKNIQYF. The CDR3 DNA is TGTGCCAGCAGTCCCTACAGGGATCGGGCCAAAAACATTCAGTACTTC.

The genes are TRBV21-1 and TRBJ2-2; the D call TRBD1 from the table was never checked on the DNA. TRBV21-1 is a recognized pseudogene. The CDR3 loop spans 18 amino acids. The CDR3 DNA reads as TGTGCCAGCACCTCAGGGCCCCCGGAGACACCCCGCACCGGGGAGCTGTTTTTT. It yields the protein CASTSGPPETPRTGELFF.

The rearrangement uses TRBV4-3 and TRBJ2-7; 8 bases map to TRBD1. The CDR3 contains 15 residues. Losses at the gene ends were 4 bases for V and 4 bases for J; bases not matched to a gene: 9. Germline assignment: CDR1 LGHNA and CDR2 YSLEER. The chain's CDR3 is CASSLDRGSSYEQYF. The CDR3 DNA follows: TGCGCCAGCAGCCTCGACAGGGGTAGTTCGTACGAGCAGTACTTC.

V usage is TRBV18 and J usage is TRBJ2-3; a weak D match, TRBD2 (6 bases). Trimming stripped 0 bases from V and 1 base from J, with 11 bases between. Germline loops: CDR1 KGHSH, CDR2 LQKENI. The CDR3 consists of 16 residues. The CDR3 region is CASSPPQGGGTDTQYF. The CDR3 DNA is TGTGCCAGCTCACCACCGCAGGGCGGGGGCACAGATACGCAGTATTTT. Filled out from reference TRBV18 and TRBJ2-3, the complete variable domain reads NAGVMQNPRHLVRRRGQEARLRCSPMKGHSHVYWYRQLPEEGLKFMVYLQKENIIDESGMPKERFSAEFPKEGPSILRIQQVVRGDSAAYFCASSPPQGGGTDTQYFGPGTRLTVL.

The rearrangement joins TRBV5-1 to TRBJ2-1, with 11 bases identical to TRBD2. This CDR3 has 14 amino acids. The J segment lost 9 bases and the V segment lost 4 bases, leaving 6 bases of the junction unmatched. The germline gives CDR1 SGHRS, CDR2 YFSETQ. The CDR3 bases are TGCGCCAGCAGCAGTCCCGGGACTAGCGGTGAGCAGTTCTTC. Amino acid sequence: CASSSPGTSGEQFF.

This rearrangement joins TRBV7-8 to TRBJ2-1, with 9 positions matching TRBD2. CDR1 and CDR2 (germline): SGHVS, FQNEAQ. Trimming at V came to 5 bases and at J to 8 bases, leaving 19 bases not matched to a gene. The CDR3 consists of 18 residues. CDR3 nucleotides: TGTGCCAGCAGCCCCCCCAAGCGGGAGGCAGGGGCACAAGATGAGCAGTTCTTC. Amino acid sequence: CASSPPKREAGAQDEQFF.

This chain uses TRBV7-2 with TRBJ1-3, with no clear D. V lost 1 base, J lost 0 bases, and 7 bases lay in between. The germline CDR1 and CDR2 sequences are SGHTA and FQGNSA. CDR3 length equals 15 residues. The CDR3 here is CASSLGSFSGNTIYF. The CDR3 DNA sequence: TGTGCCAGCAGCTTAGGTTCTTTCTCTGGAAACACCATATATTTT.

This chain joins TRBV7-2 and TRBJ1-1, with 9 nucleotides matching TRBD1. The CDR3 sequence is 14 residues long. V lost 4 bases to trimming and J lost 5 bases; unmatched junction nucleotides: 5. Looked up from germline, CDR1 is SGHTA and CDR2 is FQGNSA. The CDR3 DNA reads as TGTGCCAGCAGCTCCGGACAGGGGATAACTGAAGCTTTCTTT. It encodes CASSSGQGITEAFF.

CDR3 coding DNA: TGTGCCAGCAACGGCGGGGGGGCACGCGGCTACACCTTC. This codes for CASNGGGARGYTF. This chain uses TRBV7-2 with TRBJ1-2; D may be TRBD1 (6 bases). V gave up 7 bases and J gave up 8 bases, with 17 bases separating them. The CDR3 loop spans 13 amino acids. Germline V gene sequence: CDR1 SGHTA, CDR2 FQGNSA.

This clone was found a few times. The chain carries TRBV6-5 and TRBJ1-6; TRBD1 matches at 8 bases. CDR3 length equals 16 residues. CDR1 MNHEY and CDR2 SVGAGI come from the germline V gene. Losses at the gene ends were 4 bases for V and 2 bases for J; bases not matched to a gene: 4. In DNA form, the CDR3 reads TGTGCCAGCAGTTCAACAGGGGGGCCCTATAATTCACCCCTCCACTTT. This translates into CASSSTGGPYNSPLHF.

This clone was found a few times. CDR3 nucleotide sequence: TGTGCCAGCAGAGGGACAGATTCGAACACTGAAGCTTTCTTT. Translation: CASRGTDSNTEAFF. This chain connects TRBV6-5 to TRBJ1-1; TRBD1 aligns across 7 bases. Germline-derived CDR1 and CDR2 are MNHEY and SVGAGI. Unmatched junction bases numbered 5, after V lost 6 bases and J lost 1 base. The CDR3 contains 14 residues.

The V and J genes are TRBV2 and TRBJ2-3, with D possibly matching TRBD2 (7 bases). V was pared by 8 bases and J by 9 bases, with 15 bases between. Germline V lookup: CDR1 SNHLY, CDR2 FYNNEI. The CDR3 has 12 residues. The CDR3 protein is CASLGGGLTQYF. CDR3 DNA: TGTGCCAGCTTAGGGGGGGGGTTGACGCAGTATTTT.

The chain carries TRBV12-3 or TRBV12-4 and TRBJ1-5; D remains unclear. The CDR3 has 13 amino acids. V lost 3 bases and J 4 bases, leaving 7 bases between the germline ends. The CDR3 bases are TGTGCCAGCAGTTTGGCGGAGAATCAGCCCCAGCATTTT. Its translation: CASSLAENQPQHF.

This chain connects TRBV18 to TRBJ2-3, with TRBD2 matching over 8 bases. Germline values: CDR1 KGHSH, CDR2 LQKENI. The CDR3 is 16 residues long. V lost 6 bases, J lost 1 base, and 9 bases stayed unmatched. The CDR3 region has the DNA TGTGCCAGCTCCCCGGGGGGGCGTGGAGGCACAGATACGCAGTATTTT. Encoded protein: CASSPGGRGGTDTQYF.

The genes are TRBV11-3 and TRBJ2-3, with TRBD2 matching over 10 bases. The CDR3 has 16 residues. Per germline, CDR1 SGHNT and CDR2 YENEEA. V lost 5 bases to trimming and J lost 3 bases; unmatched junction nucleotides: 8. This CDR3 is CASSPGGGLATDTQYF. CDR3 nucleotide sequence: TGTGCCAGCAGCCCAGGGGGGGGACTAGCGACAGATACGCAGTATTTT.